This T cell receptor beta chain was recovered during a study of identical twins. Template switching supplied a universal primer site; unique molecular identifiers were carried on the cDNA. TCRdb reprocessed the 5' RACE reads via MiXCR and lists one record per CDR3 protein. The repertoire has around 250,000 distinct CDR3 sequences, about an eighth of them found once; the top ten carry about 4%. Trimming took off 6 bases at V and 12 bases at J, with 18 bases between the two ends. Per germline, CDR1 MNHNS and CDR2 SASEGT. The CDR3 extends over 14 amino acids. The data were also submitted as part of a second study, on yellow fever vaccine responses in identical twins.

The chain carries TRBV6-1 and TRBJ2-6; D remains ambiguous. Source material: memory (CD45RO+) T cells sorted from blood. This receptor was identified in a woman younger than 35 in good health. For the CDR3, the DNA is TGTGCCAGCAGCAGGTATATCTCTGATCCCGTCCTGACTTTC. Translation gives CASSRYISDPVLTF.